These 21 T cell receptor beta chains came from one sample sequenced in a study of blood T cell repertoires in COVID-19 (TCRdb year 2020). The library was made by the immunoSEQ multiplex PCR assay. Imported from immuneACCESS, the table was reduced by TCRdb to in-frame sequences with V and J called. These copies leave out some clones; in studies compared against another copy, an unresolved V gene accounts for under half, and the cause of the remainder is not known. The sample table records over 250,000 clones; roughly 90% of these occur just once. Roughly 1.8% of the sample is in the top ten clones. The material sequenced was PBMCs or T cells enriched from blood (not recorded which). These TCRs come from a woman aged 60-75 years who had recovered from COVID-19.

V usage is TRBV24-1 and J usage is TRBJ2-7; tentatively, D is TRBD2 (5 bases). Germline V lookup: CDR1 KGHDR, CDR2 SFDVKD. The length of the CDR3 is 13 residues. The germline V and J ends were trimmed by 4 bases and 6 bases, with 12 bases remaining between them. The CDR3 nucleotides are TGTGCCACCAGTGAGAGAGGGATCGCCGAGCAGTACTTC. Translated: CATSERGIAEQYF.

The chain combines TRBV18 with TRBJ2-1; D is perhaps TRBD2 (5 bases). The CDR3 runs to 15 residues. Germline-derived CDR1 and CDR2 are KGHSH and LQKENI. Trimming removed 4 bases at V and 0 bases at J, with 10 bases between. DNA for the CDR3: TGTGCCAGCTCACTCCTCACTAGCTCCTACAATGAGCAGTTCTTC. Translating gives CASSLLTSSYNEQFF.

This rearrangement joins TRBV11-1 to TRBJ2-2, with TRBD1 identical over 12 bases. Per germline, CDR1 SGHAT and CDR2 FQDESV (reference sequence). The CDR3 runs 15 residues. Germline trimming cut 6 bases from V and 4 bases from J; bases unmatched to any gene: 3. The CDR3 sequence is CASSLGQGATGELFF. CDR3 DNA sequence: TGTGCCAGCAGTTTGGGACAGGGGGCCACCGGGGAGCTGTTTTTT.

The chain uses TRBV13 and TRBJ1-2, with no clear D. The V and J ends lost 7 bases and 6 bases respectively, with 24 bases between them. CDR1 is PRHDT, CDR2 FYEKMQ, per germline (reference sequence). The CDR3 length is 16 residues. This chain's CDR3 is CASTWRVRDHGNGYTF. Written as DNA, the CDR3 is TGTGCCAGCACTTGGAGGGTACGGGATCACGGAAATGGCTACACCTTC.

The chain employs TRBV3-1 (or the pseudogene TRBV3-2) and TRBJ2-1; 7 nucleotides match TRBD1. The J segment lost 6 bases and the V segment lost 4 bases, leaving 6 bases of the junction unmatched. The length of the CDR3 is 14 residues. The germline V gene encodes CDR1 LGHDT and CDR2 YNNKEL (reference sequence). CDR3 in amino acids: CASSPSPGGNEQFF. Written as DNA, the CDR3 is TGTGCCAGCAGCCCCTCCCCAGGGGGCAATGAGCAGTTCTTC.

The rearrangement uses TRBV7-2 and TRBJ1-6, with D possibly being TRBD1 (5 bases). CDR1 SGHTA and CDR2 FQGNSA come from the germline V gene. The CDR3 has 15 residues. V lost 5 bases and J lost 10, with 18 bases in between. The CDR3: CASSPSGALLSPLHF. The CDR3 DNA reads TGTGCCAGCAGCCCAAGTGGGGCTCTCTTATCACCCCTCCACTTT.

The CDR3 loop reads CASRRYGTPHEQFF. CDR3 DNA: TGTGCCAGCAGGCGTTACGGGACTCCCCATGAGCAGTTCTTC. This chain uses TRBV7-9 with TRBJ2-1, with a possible D match to TRBD2 (6 bases). The CDR3 is 14 residues long. Germline CDR1 SEHNR, CDR2 FQNEAQ (reference sequence). V dropped 6 bases and J dropped 8 bases, with 17 bases sitting between them.

CDR3 DNA: TGTGCCAGCTCACGTAAATTAGATGTGAACACTGAAGCTTTCTTT. This gives the protein CASSRKLDVNTEAFF. The chain links TRBV18 to TRBJ1-1; D uncertain. There are 15 residues in the CDR3. CDR1 and CDR2 from the germline V gene are KGHSH and LQKENI. V was shortened by 4 bases and J by 0 bases, with 12 bases between the two germline ends.

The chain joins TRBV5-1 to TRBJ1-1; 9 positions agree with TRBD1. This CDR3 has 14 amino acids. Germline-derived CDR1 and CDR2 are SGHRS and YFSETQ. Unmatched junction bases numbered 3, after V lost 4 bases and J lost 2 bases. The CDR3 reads CASSQDRGNTEAFF. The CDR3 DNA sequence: TGCGCCAGCAGCCAGGACAGGGGAAACACTGAAGCTTTCTTT.

This CDR3 reads CASSVGTTLAGGTDTQYF. As DNA, the CDR3 is TGTGCCAGCAGCGTGGGGACTACACTAGCGGGAGGCACAGATACGCAGTATTTT. The chain has TRBV13 and TRBJ2-3; 11 nucleotides align to TRBD2. CDR3 size: 18 residues. The V segment lost 5 bases and the J segment 1 base; nucleotides outside the gene matches: 11. Looked up from germline, CDR1 is PRHDT and CDR2 is FYEKMQ (reference sequence).

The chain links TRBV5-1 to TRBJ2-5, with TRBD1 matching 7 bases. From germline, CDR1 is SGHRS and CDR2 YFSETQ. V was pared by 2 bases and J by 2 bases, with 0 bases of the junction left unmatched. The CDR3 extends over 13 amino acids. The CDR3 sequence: CASSLQGQETQYF. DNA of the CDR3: TGCGCCAGCAGCTTACAGGGGCAAGAGACCCAGTACTTC.

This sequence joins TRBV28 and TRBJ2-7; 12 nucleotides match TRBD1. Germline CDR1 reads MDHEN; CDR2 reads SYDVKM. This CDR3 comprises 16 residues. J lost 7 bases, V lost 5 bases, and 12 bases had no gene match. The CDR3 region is CASSRPRDRGPQEQYF. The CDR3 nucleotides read TGTGCCAGCAGTCGCCCCCGGGACAGGGGGCCTCAAGAGCAGTACTTC.

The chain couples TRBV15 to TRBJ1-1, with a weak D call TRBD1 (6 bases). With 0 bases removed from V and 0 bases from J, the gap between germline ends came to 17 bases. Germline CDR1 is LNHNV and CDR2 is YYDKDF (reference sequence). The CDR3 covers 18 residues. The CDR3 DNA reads TGTGCCACCAGCAGAGATGTCGGGGCAGGGGCGATGAACACTGAAGCTTTCTTT. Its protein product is CATSRDVGAGAMNTEAFF.

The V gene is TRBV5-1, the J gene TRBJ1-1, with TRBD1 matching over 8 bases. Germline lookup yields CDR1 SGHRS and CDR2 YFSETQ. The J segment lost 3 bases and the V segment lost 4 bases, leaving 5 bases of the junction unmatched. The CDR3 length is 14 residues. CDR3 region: CASSTLTGDTEAFF. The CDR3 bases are TGCGCCAGCAGCACACTGACAGGGGACACTGAAGCTTTCTTT. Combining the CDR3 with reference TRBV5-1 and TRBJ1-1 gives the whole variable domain KAGVTQTPRYLIKTRGQQVTLSCSPISGHRSVSWYQQTPGQGLQFLFEYFSETQRNKGNFPGRFSGRQFSNSRSEMNVSTLELGDSALYLCASSTLTGDTEAFFGQGTRLTVV.

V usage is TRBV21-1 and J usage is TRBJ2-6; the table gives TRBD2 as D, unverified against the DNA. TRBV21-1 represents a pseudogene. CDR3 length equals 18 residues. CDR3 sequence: CASSKVRLPNSGANVLTF. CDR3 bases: TGTGCCAGCAGCAAAGTGAGACTCCCAAACTCTGGGGCCAACGTCCTGACTTTC.

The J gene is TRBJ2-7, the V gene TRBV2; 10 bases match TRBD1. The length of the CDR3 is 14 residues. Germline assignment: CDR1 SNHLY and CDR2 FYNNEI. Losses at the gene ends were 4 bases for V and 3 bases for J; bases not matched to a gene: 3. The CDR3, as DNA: TGTGCCAGCAGTGTTGGGACAGGGGTCTACGAGCAGTACTTC. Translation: CASSVGTGVYEQYF.

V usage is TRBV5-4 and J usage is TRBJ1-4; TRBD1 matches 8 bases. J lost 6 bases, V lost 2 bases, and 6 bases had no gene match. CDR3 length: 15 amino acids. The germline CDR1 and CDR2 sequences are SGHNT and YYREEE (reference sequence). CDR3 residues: CASSLAGTGDEKLFF. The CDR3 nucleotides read TGTGCCAGCAGCTTAGCCGGGACAGGAGATGAAAAACTGTTTTTT.

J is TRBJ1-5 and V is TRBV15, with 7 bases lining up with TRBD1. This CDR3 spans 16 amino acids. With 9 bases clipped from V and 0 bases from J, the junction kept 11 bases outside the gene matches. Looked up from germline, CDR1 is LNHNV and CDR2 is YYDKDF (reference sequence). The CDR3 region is CATRDRVGGSNQPQHF. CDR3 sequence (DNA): TGTGCCACAAGAGACAGGGTTGGAGGTAGCAATCAGCCCCAGCATTTT. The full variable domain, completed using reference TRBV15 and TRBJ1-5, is DAMVIQNPRYQVTQFGKPVTLSCSQTLNHNVMYWYQQKSSQAPKLLFHYYDKDFNNEADTPDNFQSRRPNTSFCFLDIRSPGLGDTAMYLCATRDRVGGSNQPQHFGDGTRLSIL.

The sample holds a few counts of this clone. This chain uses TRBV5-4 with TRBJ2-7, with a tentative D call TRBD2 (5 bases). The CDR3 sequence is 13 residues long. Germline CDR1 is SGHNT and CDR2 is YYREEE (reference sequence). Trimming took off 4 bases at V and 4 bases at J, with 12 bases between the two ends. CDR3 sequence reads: CASSPGRTYEQYF. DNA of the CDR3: TGTGCCAGCAGCCCGGGCAGGACTTACGAGCAGTACTTC.

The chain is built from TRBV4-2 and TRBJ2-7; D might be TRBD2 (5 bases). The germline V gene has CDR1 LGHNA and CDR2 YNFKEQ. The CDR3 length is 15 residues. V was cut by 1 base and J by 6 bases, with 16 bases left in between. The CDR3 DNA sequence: TGTGCCAGCAGCCAAGCGCCTGGGGAGATCTTCGAGCAGTACTTC. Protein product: CASSQAPGEIFEQYF.

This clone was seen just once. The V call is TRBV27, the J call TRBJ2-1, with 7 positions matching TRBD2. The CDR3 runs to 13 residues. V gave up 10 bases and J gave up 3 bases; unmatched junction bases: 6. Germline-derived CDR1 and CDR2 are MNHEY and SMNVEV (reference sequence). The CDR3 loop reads CAIPSGGYNEQFF. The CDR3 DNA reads TGTGCCATCCCGTCGGGGGGCTACAATGAGCAGTTCTTC.